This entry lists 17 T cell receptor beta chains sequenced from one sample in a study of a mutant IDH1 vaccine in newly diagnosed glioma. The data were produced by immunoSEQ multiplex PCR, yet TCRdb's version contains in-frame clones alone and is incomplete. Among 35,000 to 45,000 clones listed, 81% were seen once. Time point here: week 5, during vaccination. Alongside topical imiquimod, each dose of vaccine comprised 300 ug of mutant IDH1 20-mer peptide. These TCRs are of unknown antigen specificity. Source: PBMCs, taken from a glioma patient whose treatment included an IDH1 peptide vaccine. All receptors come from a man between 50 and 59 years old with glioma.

CDR3 sequence (DNA): TGTGCCAGCTCACCGGGGGCTGTGAAACTGTTTTTT. Its protein is CASSPGAVKLFF. The V call is TRBV18, the J call TRBJ1-4; TRBD1 is a possible D gene (6 bases). The CDR3 length is 12 residues. Germline V gives CDR1 KGHSH, CDR2 LQKENI. Trimming removed 3 bases at V and 11 bases at J, with 10 bases between.

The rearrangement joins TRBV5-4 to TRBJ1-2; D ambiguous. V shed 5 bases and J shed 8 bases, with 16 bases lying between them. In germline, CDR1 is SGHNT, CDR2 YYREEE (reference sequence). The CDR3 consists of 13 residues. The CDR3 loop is CASSPDLLRGYTF. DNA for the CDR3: TGTGCCAGCAGTCCGGACCTTTTAAGGGGCTACACCTTC. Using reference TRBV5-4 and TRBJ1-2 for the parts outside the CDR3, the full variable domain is ETGVTQSPTHLIKTRGQQVTLRCSSQSGHNTVSWYQQALGQGPQFIFQYYREEENGRGNFPPRFSGLQFPNYSSELNVNALELDDSALYLCASSPDLLRGYTFGSGTRLTVV.

CDR3 DNA sequence: TGTGCCAGCAGTCTTACAGGGGGAGGATGGCAGCCCCAGCATTTT. Translated: CASSLTGGGWQPQHF. The chain carries TRBV28 and TRBJ1-5; 8 positions match TRBD1. CDR3 length: 15 residues. CDR1 is MDHEN and CDR2 is SYDVKM in the germline V gene. The V gene end was trimmed by 5 bases and the J gene end by 7 bases; junction bases not matched to a gene: 10.

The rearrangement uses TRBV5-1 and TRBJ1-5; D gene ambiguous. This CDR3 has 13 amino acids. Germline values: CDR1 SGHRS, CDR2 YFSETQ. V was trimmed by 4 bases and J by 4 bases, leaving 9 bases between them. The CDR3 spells CASSESVNQPQHF. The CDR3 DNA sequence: TGCGCCAGCAGCGAATCAGTAAATCAGCCCCAGCATTTT.

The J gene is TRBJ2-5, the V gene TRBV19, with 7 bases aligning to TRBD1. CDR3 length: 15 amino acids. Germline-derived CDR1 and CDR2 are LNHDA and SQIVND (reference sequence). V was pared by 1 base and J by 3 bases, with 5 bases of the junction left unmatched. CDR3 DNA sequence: TGTGCCAGTAGTATAGGAAGGGGGCGGGAAGAGACCCAGTACTTC. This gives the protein CASSIGRGREETQYF.

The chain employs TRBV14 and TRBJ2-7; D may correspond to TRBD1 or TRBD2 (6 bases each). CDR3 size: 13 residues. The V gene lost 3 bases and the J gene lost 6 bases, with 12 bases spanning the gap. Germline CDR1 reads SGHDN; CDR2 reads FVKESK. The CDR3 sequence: CASSQGGRSEQYF. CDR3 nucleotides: TGTGCCAGCAGCCAGGGGGGCCGGAGCGAGCAGTACTTC. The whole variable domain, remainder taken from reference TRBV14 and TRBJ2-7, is EAGVTQFPSHSVIEKGQTVTLRCDPISGHDNLYWYRRVMGKEIKFLLHFVKESKQDESGMPNNRFLAERTGGTYSTLKVQPAELEDSGVYFCASSQGGRSEQYFGPGTRLTVT.

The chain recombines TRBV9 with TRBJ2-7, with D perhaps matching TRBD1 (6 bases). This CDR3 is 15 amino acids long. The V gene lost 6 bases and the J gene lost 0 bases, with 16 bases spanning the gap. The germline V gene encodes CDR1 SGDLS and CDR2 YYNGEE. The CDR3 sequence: CASTRHRDNSYEQYF. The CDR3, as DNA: TGTGCCAGCACCCGTCACCGGGACAACTCCTACGAGCAGTACTTC.

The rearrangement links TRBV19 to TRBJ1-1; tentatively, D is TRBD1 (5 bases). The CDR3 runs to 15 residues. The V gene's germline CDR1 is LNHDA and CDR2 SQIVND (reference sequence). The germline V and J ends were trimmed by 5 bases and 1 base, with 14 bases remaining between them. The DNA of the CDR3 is TGTGCCAGTAGTGACTACTCAGGGAGGAACACTGAAGCTTTCTTT. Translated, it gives CASSDYSGRNTEAFF.

The CDR3 DNA reads TGTGCCAGCACAATCTCCGGACTCCCGGGAGAGACCCAGTACTTC. Its translation: CASTISGLPGETQYF. V and J are TRBV2 and TRBJ2-5, with a weak D call TRBD2 (5 bases). Trimming took 7 bases from V and 4 from J, leaving 19 bases between them. Germline CDR1 reads SNHLY; CDR2 reads FYNNEI. This CDR3 comprises 15 residues. The whole variable domain, remainder taken from reference TRBV2 and TRBJ2-5, is EPEVTQTPSHQVTQMGQEVILRCVPISNHLYFYWYRQILGQKVEFLVSFYNNEISEKSEIFDDQFSVERPDGSNFTLKIRSTKLEDSAMYFCASTISGLPGETQYFGPGTRLLVL.

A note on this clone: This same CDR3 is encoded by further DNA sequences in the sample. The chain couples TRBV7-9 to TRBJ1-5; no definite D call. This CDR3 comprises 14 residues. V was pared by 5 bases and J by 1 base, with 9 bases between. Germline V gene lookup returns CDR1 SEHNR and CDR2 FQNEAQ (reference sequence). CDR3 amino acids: CASSLSDSNQPQHF. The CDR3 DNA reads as TGTGCCAGCAGCCTGTCGGACAGCAATCAGCCCCAGCATTTT.

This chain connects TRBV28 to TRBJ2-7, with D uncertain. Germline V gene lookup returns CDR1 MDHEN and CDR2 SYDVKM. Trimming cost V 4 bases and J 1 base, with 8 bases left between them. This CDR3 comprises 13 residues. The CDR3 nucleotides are TGTGCCAGCAGTTCGACCGCTTCCTACGAGCAGTACTTC. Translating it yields CASSSTASYEQYF.

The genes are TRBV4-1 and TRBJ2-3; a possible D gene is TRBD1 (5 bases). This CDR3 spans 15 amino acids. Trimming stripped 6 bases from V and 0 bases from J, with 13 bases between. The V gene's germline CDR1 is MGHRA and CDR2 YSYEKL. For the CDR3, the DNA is TGCGCCAGCAGGCAACAGGATTTGAGCACAGATACGCAGTATTTT. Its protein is CASRQQDLSTDTQYF.

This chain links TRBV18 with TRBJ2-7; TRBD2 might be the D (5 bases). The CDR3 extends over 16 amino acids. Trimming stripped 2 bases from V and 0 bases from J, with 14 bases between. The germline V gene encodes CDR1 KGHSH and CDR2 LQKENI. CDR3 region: CASSPEGTSTSYEQYF. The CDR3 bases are TGTGCCAGCTCACCAGAGGGCACATCGACCTCCTACGAGCAGTACTTC.

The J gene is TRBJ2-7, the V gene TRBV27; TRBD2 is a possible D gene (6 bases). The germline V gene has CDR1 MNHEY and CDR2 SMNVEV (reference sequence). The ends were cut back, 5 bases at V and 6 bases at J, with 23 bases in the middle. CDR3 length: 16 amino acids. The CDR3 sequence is CASSLSLVAGLGEQYF. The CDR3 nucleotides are TGTGCCAGCAGTCTGTCCCTAGTGGCGGGATTGGGCGAGCAGTACTTC.

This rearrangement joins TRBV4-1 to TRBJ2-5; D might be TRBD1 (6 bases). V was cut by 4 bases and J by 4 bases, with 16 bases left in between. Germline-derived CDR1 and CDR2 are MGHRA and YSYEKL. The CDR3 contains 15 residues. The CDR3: CASSREDRSGETQYF. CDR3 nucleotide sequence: TGCGCCAGCAGCCGAGAGGACAGAAGCGGAGAGACCCAGTACTTC.

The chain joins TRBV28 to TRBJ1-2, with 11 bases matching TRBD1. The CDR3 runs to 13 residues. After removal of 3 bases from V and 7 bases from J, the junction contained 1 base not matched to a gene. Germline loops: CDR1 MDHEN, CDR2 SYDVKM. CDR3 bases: TGTGCCAGCAGTTTTGGGACAGGGGGTGGCTACACCTTC. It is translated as CASSFGTGGGYTF.

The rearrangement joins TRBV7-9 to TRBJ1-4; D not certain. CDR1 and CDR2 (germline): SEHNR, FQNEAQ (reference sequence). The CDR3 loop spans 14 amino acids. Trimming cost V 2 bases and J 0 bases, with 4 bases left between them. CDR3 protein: CASSLSATNEKLFF. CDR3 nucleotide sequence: TGTGCCAGCAGCTTAAGTGCAACTAATGAAAAACTGTTTTTT. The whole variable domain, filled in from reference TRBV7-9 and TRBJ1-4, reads DTGVSQNPRHKITKRGQNVTFRCDPISEHNRLYWYRQTLGQGPEFLTYFQNEAQLEKSRLLSDRFSAERPKGSFSTLEIQRTEQGDSAMYLCASSLSATNEKLFFGSGTQLSVL.